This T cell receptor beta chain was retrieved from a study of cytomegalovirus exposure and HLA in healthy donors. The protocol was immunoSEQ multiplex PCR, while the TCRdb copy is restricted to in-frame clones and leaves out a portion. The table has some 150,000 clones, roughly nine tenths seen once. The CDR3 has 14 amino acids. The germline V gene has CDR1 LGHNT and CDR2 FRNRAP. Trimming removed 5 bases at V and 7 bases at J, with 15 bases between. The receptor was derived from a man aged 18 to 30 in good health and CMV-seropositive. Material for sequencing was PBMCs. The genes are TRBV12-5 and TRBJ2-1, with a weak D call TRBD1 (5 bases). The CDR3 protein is CASGPASRANEQFF. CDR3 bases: TGTGCTAGTGGTCCGGCGAGCAGGGCTAATGAGCAGTTCTTC.